The 21 T cell receptor beta chains listed next were all sequenced from one sample in a study of T cell responses to AZD1222 COVID-19 vaccine. The table came from immunoSEQ multiplex PCR; TCRdb's copy has only in-frame clones and leaves some out. The data contain around 140,000 clones, 75% to 95% of them seen just once; the ten biggest clones take up 1.5% to 2%. This sample comprised peripheral blood, obtained 28 days after the second AZD1222 dose. All receptors come from an adult who received the AZD1222 COVID-19 vaccine.

The chain employs TRBV30 and TRBJ2-7; D tentatively fits TRBD1 or TRBD2 (5 bases each). The CDR3 consists of 13 residues. V lost 8 bases and J lost 2, with 16 bases in between. CDR1 is GTSNPN, CDR2 SVGIG, per germline (reference sequence). DNA of the CDR3: TGTGCCGGGTCGAGGGGAAGGGCCTACGAGCAGTACTTC. Translated: CAGSRGRAYEQYF.

V gene TRBV7-9 combines with J gene TRBJ2-3; 7 bases map to TRBD1. Germline CDR1 and CDR2: SEHNR and FQNEAQ (reference sequence). The CDR3 covers 15 residues. Losses at the gene ends were 3 bases for V and 2 bases for J; bases not matched to a gene: 5. CDR3 DNA sequence: TGTGCCAGCAGCTTCTGGACAGGAAACACAGATACGCAGTATTTT. Amino acid sequence: CASSFWTGNTDTQYF.

V usage is TRBV11-2 and J usage is TRBJ1-2; 8 positions agree with TRBD1. V was clipped by 2 bases and J by 6 bases; unmatched bases: 5. Germline V gene data show CDR1 as SGHAT and CDR2 as FQNNGV. The CDR3 runs 14 residues. Here the CDR3 reads CASSLFPGGNGYTF. The CDR3 DNA is TGTGCCAGCAGCTTATTCCCAGGGGGCAATGGCTACACCTTC.

This sequence joins TRBV15 and TRBJ1-4; D is unclear. V lost 3 bases to trimming and J lost 2 bases, with 7 bases between them. CDR1 LNHNV and CDR2 YYDKDF come from the germline V gene (reference sequence). There are 14 residues in the CDR3. The CDR3 loop reads CATSRWQTNEKLFF. The CDR3 DNA follows: TGTGCCACCAGCAGGTGGCAGACTAATGAAAAACTGTTTTTT.

The chain joins TRBV20-1 to TRBJ1-2; no definite D call. The CDR3 length is 16 residues. V lost 3 bases to trimming and J lost 4 bases, with 21 bases between them. CDR1 and CDR2 (germline): DFQATT, SNEGSKA (reference sequence). This chain's CDR3 is CSASSSGVHGLYGYTF. Here the CDR3 DNA reads TGCAGTGCTAGTAGTTCAGGCGTACACGGACTCTATGGCTACACCTTC.

V gene TRBV7-9 combines with J gene TRBJ1-2, with D tentatively TRBD1 (5 bases). Germline V gene sequence: CDR1 SEHNR, CDR2 FQNEAQ (reference sequence). V dropped 2 bases and J dropped 8 bases, with 15 bases sitting between them. CDR3 length: 14 amino acids. In nucleotides, the CDR3 is TGTGCCAGCAGCTTATGGGCCGGGGGTCAGGGCTACACCTTC. The encoded protein is CASSLWAGGQGYTF.

The rearrangement links TRBV29-1 to TRBJ1-2; D may be TRBD1 (6 bases). CDR3 size: 11 residues. Trimming cost V 5 bases and J 6 bases, with 10 bases left between them. Germline assignment: CDR1 SQVTM and CDR2 ANQGSEA. CDR3 in amino acids: CSVWGRDGYTF. CDR3 nucleotides: TGCAGCGTTTGGGGGCGGGATGGCTACACCTTC.

The chain joins TRBV3-1 (or the pseudogene TRBV3-2) to TRBJ1-5; D is unresolved. V lost 1 base to trimming and J lost 4 bases, with 2 bases between them. The CDR3 contains 12 residues. CDR1 is LGHDT and CDR2 is YNNKEL in the germline V gene (reference sequence). CDR3 nucleotides: TGTGCCAGCAGCCAAGGGAATCAGCCCCAGCATTTT. It specifies CASSQGNQPQHF.

J is TRBJ1-5 and V is TRBV6-2 or TRBV6-3; no clear D. The CDR3 extends over 16 amino acids. Germline V gene sequence: CDR1 MNHEY, CDR2 SVGEGT. V was shortened by 2 bases and J by 0 bases, with 11 bases between the two germline ends. CDR3 coding DNA: TGTGCCAGCAGTTACGGGCAGGACTATAGCAATCAGCCCCAGCATTTT. The encoded protein is CASSYGQDYSNQPQHF.

The J gene is TRBJ1-1, the V gene TRBV6-5; D gene unclear. Between the trimmed V and J ends, which lost 5 bases and 0 bases, there was a span of 13 bases. Per the germline V gene, CDR1 is MNHEY and CDR2 is SVGAGI. The length of the CDR3 is 15 residues. The CDR3 DNA is TGTGCCAGCAGTCTTGGCCCGATTATGAACACTGAAGCTTTCTTT. This translates into CASSLGPIMNTEAFF.

V is TRBV2 and J is TRBJ1-6, with a tentative D call TRBD1 (5 bases). Trimming removed 7 bases at V and 1 base at J, with 11 bases between. The CDR3 covers 15 residues. Germline CDR1 reads SNHLY; CDR2 reads FYNNEI. CDR3 loop: CASNDGASYNSPLHF. The CDR3 nucleotides read TGTGCCAGCAACGACGGGGCGTCCTATAATTCACCCCTCCACTTT.

This sequence joins TRBV5-4 and TRBJ1-2; the D is unclear. V dropped 1 base and J dropped 4 bases, with 14 bases sitting between them. There are 15 residues in the CDR3. Looked up from germline, CDR1 is SGHNT and CDR2 is YYREEE (reference sequence). CDR3 sequence reads: CASSLYNGISYGYTF. DNA of the CDR3: TGTGCCAGCAGCTTGTACAACGGGATAAGCTATGGCTACACCTTC.

This chain connects TRBV7-9 to TRBJ1-1; unclear D gene. Trimming pared 5 bases from V and 6 bases from J, leaving 13 bases between. This CDR3 has 13 residues. The germline V gene has CDR1 SEHNR and CDR2 FQNEAQ (reference sequence). CDR3 sequence reads: CASSLNGVSEAFF. CDR3 nucleotide sequence: TGTGCCAGCAGCCTTAATGGGGTATCTGAAGCTTTCTTT.

This chain uses TRBV19 with TRBJ1-1; D gene ambiguous. The CDR3 length is 14 residues. V lost 3 bases, J lost 7 bases, and 15 bases lay in between. CDR1 is LNHDA and CDR2 is SQIVND in the germline V gene (reference sequence). CDR3 sequence reads: CASSMTATHFEAFF. CDR3 nucleotide sequence: TGTGCCAGTAGTATGACCGCGACTCATTTTGAAGCTTTCTTT.

CDR3 DNA sequence: TGTGCCAGCAGTGAAAGGGCAGGGAGTCAAGAAAAACTGTTTTTT. It codes for CASSERAGSQEKLFF. The rearrangement links TRBV6-1 to TRBJ1-4; D possibly corresponds to TRBD1 (5 bases). Germline V gene data show CDR1 as MNHNS and CDR2 as SASEGT. The CDR3 is 15 amino acids. Trimming pared 2 bases from V and 8 bases from J, leaving 15 bases between.

The chain has TRBV15 and TRBJ1-3; D perhaps matches TRBD1 (6 bases). The CDR3 length is 15 residues. Germline V gene lookup returns CDR1 LNHNV and CDR2 YYDKDF (reference sequence). Between the trimmed V and J ends, which lost 0 bases and 2 bases, there was a span of 8 bases. This CDR3 is CATSRDTGTGNTIYF. As DNA, the CDR3 is TGTGCCACCAGCAGAGATACAGGGACTGGAAACACCATATATTTT.

This CDR3 reads CASSYSGYLPEAFF. CDR3 in DNA: TGTGCCAGCAGTTACTCAGGGTACTTACCTGAAGCTTTCTTT. The chain carries TRBV6-5 and TRBJ1-1; D call uncertain. The germline V and J ends were trimmed by 0 bases and 6 bases, with 11 bases remaining between them. Germline V gene sequence: CDR1 MNHEY, CDR2 SVGAGI. This CDR3 contains 14 residues.

J is TRBJ2-7 and V is TRBV18, with TRBD1 matching 7 bases. This CDR3 comprises 14 residues. CDR1 and CDR2 from the germline V gene are KGHSH and LQKENI. V lost 3 bases, J lost 2 bases, and 4 bases stayed unmatched. The DNA of the CDR3 is TGTGCCAGCTCACCTGAGACAGGGCCCTACGAGCAGTACTTC. Translation gives CASSPETGPYEQYF.

This chain joins TRBV15 and TRBJ2-1; D perhaps matches TRBD1 (5 bases). Trimming took off 5 bases at V and 7 bases at J, with 15 bases between the two ends. This CDR3 comprises 14 residues. Looked up from germline, CDR1 is LNHNV and CDR2 is YYDKDF (reference sequence). In DNA, the CDR3 is TGTGCCACCAGCCCCCTGGGGCTATGGAATGAGCAGTTCTTC. Translating it yields CATSPLGLWNEQFF. Full variable domain (missing parts from reference TRBV15 and TRBJ2-1): DAMVIQNPRYQVTQFGKPVTLSCSQTLNHNVMYWYQQKSSQAPKLLFHYYDKDFNNEADTPDNFQSRRPNTSFCFLDIRSPGLGDTAMYLCATSPLGLWNEQFFGPGTRLTVL.

The chain links TRBV6-5 to TRBJ2-1; 13 bases line up with TRBD2. Germline V lookup: CDR1 MNHEY, CDR2 SVGAGI. This CDR3 comprises 14 residues. V was pared by 6 bases and J by 9 bases, with 5 bases of the junction left unmatched. The CDR3 DNA sequence: TGTGCCAGCAGATTGACTAGCGGGGGGCGTGAGCAGTTCTTC. It encodes CASRLTSGGREQFF.

This rearrangement joins TRBV5-1 to TRBJ1-5; D is unclear. V lost 1 base, J lost 4 bases, and 9 bases lay in between. The germline CDR1 and CDR2 sequences are SGHRS and YFSETQ. CDR3 length: 14 residues. In DNA, the CDR3 is TGCGCCAGCAGCTTGTGGGGATCGAATCAGCCCCAGCATTTT. As protein: CASSLWGSNQPQHF. Full variable domain (outside the CDR3, taken from reference TRBV5-1 and TRBJ1-5): KAGVTQTPRYLIKTRGQQVTLSCSPISGHRSVSWYQQTPGQGLQFLFEYFSETQRNKGNFPGRFSGRQFSNSRSEMNVSTLELGDSALYLCASSLWGSNQPQHFGDGTRLSIL.